This TCR beta chain originates from a study of T-cell reconstitution after alpha-beta-depleted transplantation in children. CDR1 LNHDA and CDR2 SQIVND come from the germline V gene (reference sequence). The length of the CDR3 is 16 residues. J lost 3 bases, V lost 1 base, and 8 bases had no gene match. This clonotype turned up a few times. Preparation of the TCRbeta library was carried out with unique molecular identifiers. TCRdb reprocessed the PCR reads with MiXCR, giving one entry per CDR3 protein. The sample records about 540,000 distinct CDR3 sequences, approximately 20% being singletons. This specimen consisted of PBMCs from the stem cell graft donor, obtained from the stem cell graft. The V and J genes are TRBV19 and TRBJ2-7; 8 bases agree with TRBD2. The TCR originated in a human donor who donated a stem cell graft to a child with acute lymphoblastic leukemia. The chain's CDR3 is CASSIVRGRGGYEQYF. DNA for the CDR3: TGTGCCAGTAGTATAGTCCGCGGCCGGGGGGGCTACGAGCAGTACTTC.